Following are 22 T cell receptor beta chains from one sample sequenced in a study of Graves' ophthalmopathy and Graves' hyperthyroidism. Amplifying from RNA transcripts, the study obtained TCR beta CDR3 regions. First-round RT-PCR employed HTBI primers, with a second-round multiplex PCR after it. TCRdb reprocessed the multiplex PCR reads via MiXCR and lists one record per CDR3 protein. The sample has approximately 540,000 distinct CDR3 sequences, less than 45% seen once. Sample: peripheral blood or thyroid tissue (not recorded which). The receptors shown here come from an adult man with Graves' hyperthyroidism.

This clonotype has a count of ten or more. The chain carries TRBV7-2 and TRBJ1-5; no definite D call. CDR3 length: 15 amino acids. V lost 1 base and J lost 5, with 12 bases in between. From germline, CDR1 is SGHTA and CDR2 FQGNSA. CDR3 DNA sequence: TGTGCCAGCAGCTTAGATTACAGTATATATCAGCCCCAGCATTTT. Translation: CASSLDYSIYQPQHF. Full variable domain (outside the CDR3, taken from reference TRBV7-2 and TRBJ1-5): GAGVSQSPSNKVTEKGKDVELRCDPISGHTALYWYRQSLGQGLEFLIYFQGNSAPDKSGLPSDRFSAERTGGSVSTLTIQRTQQEDSAVYLCASSLDYSIYQPQHFGDGTRLSIL.

As regards this clonotype: At one of its ends the junction is not consistent with the germline gene, which may arise from a read error. The chain uses TRBV9 and TRBJ2-3; 9 bases match TRBD2. Germline V lookup: CDR1 SGDLS, CDR2 YYNGEE. The length of the CDR3 is 15 residues. CDR3 protein: CASSAVAGVGDTRYF. The CDR3 coding sequence is TGTGCCAGCAGCGCCGTAGCGGGAGTGGGAGATACGCGGTATTTT.

The CDR3 loop is CASRSHKGDSGNTF. In nucleotides, the CDR3 is TGTGCCAGCAGGAGCCACAAGGGTGACTCTGGAAACACCTTC. J is TRBJ1-2 and V is TRBV7-3; D is uncertain. Between the trimmed V and J ends, which lost 6 bases and 12 bases, there was a span of 23 bases. The CDR3 consists of 14 residues. CDR1 is SGHTA and CDR2 is FQGTGA in the germline V gene.

In its sample, this clonotype was seen many times. This chain links TRBV20-1 with TRBJ2-7, with TRBD1 matching over 8 bases. The V gene's germline CDR1 is DFQATT and CDR2 SNEGSKA (reference sequence). This CDR3 contains 13 residues. The V segment lost 5 bases and the J segment 4 bases; nucleotides outside the gene matches: 7. CDR3 loop: CSAHPGQAYEQYF. CDR3 DNA: TGCAGTGCTCACCCGGGACAGGCATACGAGCAGTACTTC.

Concerning this clonotype itself: A much larger clone differs from this one at a single base, so this may be a read error. V usage is TRBV12-5 and J usage is TRBJ2-7; 7 positions match TRBD2. Germline V gene lookup returns CDR1 LGHNT and CDR2 FRNRAP. This CDR3 has 15 amino acids. CDR3: CASSLGLAECYEQYF. CDR3 bases: TGTGCCAGCAGTTTAGGGCTAGCGGAATGTTACGAGCAGTACTTC.

V and J are TRBV10-3 and TRBJ2-1; TRBD2 is a possible D gene (6 bases). The CDR3 extends over 17 amino acids. Trimming shortened V by 1 base and J by 0 bases, and 13 bases separated the two germline ends. Germline-derived CDR1 and CDR2 are ENHRY and SYGVKD. The CDR3 coding sequence is TGTGCCATCAGTGAGTTTCCTAGCGCGAGCTCCTACAATGAGCAGTTCTTC. This translates into CAISEFPSASSYNEQFF.

Note on this clonotype: A much larger clone sits a single nucleotide away, making a read error possible. The CDR3 loop is CATSRDRAGAGSGAFF. CDR3 sequence (DNA): TGTGCCACCAGCAGAGATCGGGCGGGCGCTGGGTCTGGAGCTTTCTTT. The J gene is TRBJ1-1, the V gene TRBV15; D call uncertain. The V gene's germline CDR1 is LNHNV and CDR2 YYDKDF (reference sequence). V lost 0 bases to trimming and J lost 10 bases, with 21 bases between them. CDR3 length: 16 residues.

This clonotype has at least ten counts. The V call is TRBV20-1, the J call TRBJ1-2, with 12 nucleotides matching TRBD1. The CDR3 sequence is 16 residues long. Germline V CDR1 and CDR2: DFQATT, SNEGSKA (reference sequence). Trimming took 3 bases from V and 7 from J; bases not matched to a gene: 12. CDR3 amino acids: CSASKGNSGQGAGYTF. The CDR3 coding sequence is TGCAGTGCTAGCAAAGGGAATTCGGGACAGGGGGCTGGCTACACCTTC.

This clonotype has ten or more counts. In DNA, the CDR3 is TGTGCCAGCAGCTTCTCAAAAATGGGCCGGAGCTCCTACGAGCAGTACTTC. Protein: CASSFSKMGRSSYEQYF. The chain combines TRBV7-9 with TRBJ2-7, with D unresolved. V shed 3 bases and J shed 0 bases, with 18 bases lying between them. This CDR3 is built from 17 residues. The germline CDR1 and CDR2 sequences are SEHNR and FQNEAQ (reference sequence).

The chain recombines TRBV2 with TRBJ2-5, with TRBD1 identical over 11 bases. V dropped 7 bases and J dropped 4; count of bases not matched to a gene: 5. Per germline, CDR1 SNHLY and CDR2 FYNNEI. The CDR3 is 14 amino acids. CDR3 sequence: CASNGTGGLETQYF. The CDR3 DNA reads TGTGCCAGCAATGGGACAGGGGGATTAGAGACCCAGTACTTC.

This clonotype came up many times. The rearrangement links TRBV5-4 to TRBJ1-1; possibly TRBD1 for D (5 bases). V dropped 3 bases and J dropped 6 bases, with 15 bases sitting between them. Per the germline V gene, CDR1 is SGHNT and CDR2 is YYREEE (reference sequence). The CDR3 extends over 14 amino acids. CDR3 sequence: CASSSVGESPEAFF. The DNA of the CDR3 is TGTGCCAGCAGCTCGGTAGGGGAGAGTCCTGAAGCTTTCTTT.

This clonotype occurred many times. The gene calls are TRBV7-9 and TRBJ1-4; D not resolved. CDR3 size: 13 residues. Trimming removed 2 bases from V and 7 bases from J, with 8 bases in between. Germline V gene sequence: CDR1 SEHNR, CDR2 FQNEAQ (reference sequence). The CDR3 DNA reads TGTGCCAGCAGCTTAACGGTCGGTGAAAAACTGTTTTTT. It translates to CASSLTVGEKLFF.

This clonotype turned up a few times. The gene calls are TRBV19 and TRBJ2-5; D gene unclear. The CDR3 has 14 residues. Looked up from germline, CDR1 is LNHDA and CDR2 is SQIVND (reference sequence). V lost 0 bases to trimming and J lost 2 bases, with 7 bases between them. The DNA for the CDR3 is TGTGCCAGTAGTATAGAGTGGGGTCAAGAGACCCAGTACTTC. Its translation: CASSIEWGQETQYF.

The gene calls are TRBV25-1 and TRBJ1-5; D is undetermined. Germline lookup yields CDR1 MGHDK and CDR2 SYGVNS. The CDR3 spans 17 residues. Trimming took off 4 bases at V and 5 bases at J, with 21 bases between the two ends. The CDR3 spells CASSARDGGQTYQPQHF. In nucleotides, the CDR3 is TGTGCCAGCAGTGCTAGAGATGGAGGGCAAACATATCAGCCCCAGCATTTT. Looking up the rest from reference TRBV25-1 and TRBJ1-5 gives the full variable domain: EADIYQTPRYLVIGTGKKITLECSQTMGHDKMYWYQQDPGMELHLIHYSYGVNSTEKGDLSSESTVSRIRTEHFPLTLESARPSHTSQYLCASSARDGGQTYQPQHFGDGTRLSIL.

The chain joins TRBV7-2 to TRBJ2-7; 8 bases map to TRBD2. Germline V gene sequence: CDR1 SGHTA, CDR2 FQGNSA. V trimming: 5 bases; J trimming: 12 bases; junction bases outside the gene matches: 6. This CDR3 has 11 residues. CDR3 protein: CASSVDGRGYF. CDR3 coding DNA: TGTGCCAGCAGCGTAGACGGGAGGGGGTACTTC.

This clonotype was observed many times. J is TRBJ1-4 and V is TRBV6-5; 9 positions agree with TRBD1. Germline-derived CDR1 and CDR2 are MNHEY and SVGAGI. V dropped 7 bases and J dropped 8; count of bases not matched to a gene: 8. The CDR3 contains 14 residues. In nucleotides, the CDR3 is TGTGCCAGCACCTCACAGGGGGCGAGGGAAAAACTGTTTTTT. This encodes CASTSQGAREKLFF.

This clonotype appeared many times. The chain joins TRBV29-1 to TRBJ1-1; D unclear. V was trimmed by 5 bases and J by 2 bases, leaving 12 bases between them. CDR1 and CDR2 (germline): SQVTM, ANQGSEA. The CDR3 consists of 13 residues. The CDR3 is CSVSTEYNTEAFF. For the CDR3, the DNA is TGCAGCGTTTCAACAGAGTATAACACTGAAGCTTTCTTT. Variable domain in full (rest from reference TRBV29-1 and TRBJ1-1): SAVISQKPSRDICQRGTSLTIQCQVDSQVTMMFWYRQQPGQSLTLIATANQGSEATYESGFVIDKFPISRPNLTFSTLTVSNMSPEDSSIYLCSVSTEYNTEAFFGQGTRLTVV.

The gene calls are TRBV28 and TRBJ1-1; 11 bases line up with TRBD1. J lost 7 bases, V lost 5 bases, and 9 bases had no gene match. The CDR3 runs 15 residues. Germline CDR1 MDHEN, CDR2 SYDVKM. Here the CDR3 reads CASSLPGQGEGEAFF. The CDR3 DNA reads as TGTGCCAGCAGTCTGCCGGGACAGGGGGAAGGTGAAGCTTTCTTT.

Ten or more counts support this clonotype. V is TRBV5-4 and J is TRBJ2-7, with D tentatively TRBD1 or TRBD2 (5 bases each). There are 15 residues in the CDR3. Germline CDR1 and CDR2: SGHNT and YYREEE (reference sequence). V was clipped by 4 bases and J by 0 bases, with 14 bases between them. CDR3 amino acids: CASSSRAGSSYEQYF. The DNA of the CDR3 is TGTGCCAGCAGCAGCCGAGCAGGGAGCTCCTACGAGCAGTACTTC.

In the case of this clonotype: Just one base apart from a much larger clone, this may be a read error. The rearrangement links TRBV7-2 to TRBJ1-2; D remains unclear. V lost 5 bases and J lost 7, with 20 bases in between. The CDR3 contains 15 residues. Looked up from germline, CDR1 is SGHTA and CDR2 is FQGNSA. As DNA, the CDR3 is TGTGCCAGCAGCCCCCTCAGTCGGGTTGGCTTTGGCTACACCTTC. It is translated as CASSPLSRVGFGYTF.

This clonotype turned up a few times. The chain couples TRBV28 to TRBJ1-1, with a possible D match to TRBD1 (5 bases). V lost 6 bases and J 3 bases, leaving 17 bases between the germline ends. The CDR3 runs 15 residues. From germline, CDR1 is MDHEN and CDR2 SYDVKM. CDR3: CASSRKRGADTEAFF. DNA of the CDR3: TGTGCCAGCAGCCGTAAGAGGGGCGCGGACACTGAAGCTTTCTTT.

The CDR3 DNA follows: TGTGCCCTGGGGGGACTAGCTTTCCGGGAGCTGTTTTTT. It is translated as CALGGLAFRELFF. The V and J genes are TRBV5-8 and TRBJ2-2, with 9 bases lining up with TRBD2. V was clipped by 10 bases and J by 9 bases; unmatched bases: 10. The V gene's germline CDR1 is SGHTS and CDR2 YDEGEE. CDR3 length equals 13 residues.